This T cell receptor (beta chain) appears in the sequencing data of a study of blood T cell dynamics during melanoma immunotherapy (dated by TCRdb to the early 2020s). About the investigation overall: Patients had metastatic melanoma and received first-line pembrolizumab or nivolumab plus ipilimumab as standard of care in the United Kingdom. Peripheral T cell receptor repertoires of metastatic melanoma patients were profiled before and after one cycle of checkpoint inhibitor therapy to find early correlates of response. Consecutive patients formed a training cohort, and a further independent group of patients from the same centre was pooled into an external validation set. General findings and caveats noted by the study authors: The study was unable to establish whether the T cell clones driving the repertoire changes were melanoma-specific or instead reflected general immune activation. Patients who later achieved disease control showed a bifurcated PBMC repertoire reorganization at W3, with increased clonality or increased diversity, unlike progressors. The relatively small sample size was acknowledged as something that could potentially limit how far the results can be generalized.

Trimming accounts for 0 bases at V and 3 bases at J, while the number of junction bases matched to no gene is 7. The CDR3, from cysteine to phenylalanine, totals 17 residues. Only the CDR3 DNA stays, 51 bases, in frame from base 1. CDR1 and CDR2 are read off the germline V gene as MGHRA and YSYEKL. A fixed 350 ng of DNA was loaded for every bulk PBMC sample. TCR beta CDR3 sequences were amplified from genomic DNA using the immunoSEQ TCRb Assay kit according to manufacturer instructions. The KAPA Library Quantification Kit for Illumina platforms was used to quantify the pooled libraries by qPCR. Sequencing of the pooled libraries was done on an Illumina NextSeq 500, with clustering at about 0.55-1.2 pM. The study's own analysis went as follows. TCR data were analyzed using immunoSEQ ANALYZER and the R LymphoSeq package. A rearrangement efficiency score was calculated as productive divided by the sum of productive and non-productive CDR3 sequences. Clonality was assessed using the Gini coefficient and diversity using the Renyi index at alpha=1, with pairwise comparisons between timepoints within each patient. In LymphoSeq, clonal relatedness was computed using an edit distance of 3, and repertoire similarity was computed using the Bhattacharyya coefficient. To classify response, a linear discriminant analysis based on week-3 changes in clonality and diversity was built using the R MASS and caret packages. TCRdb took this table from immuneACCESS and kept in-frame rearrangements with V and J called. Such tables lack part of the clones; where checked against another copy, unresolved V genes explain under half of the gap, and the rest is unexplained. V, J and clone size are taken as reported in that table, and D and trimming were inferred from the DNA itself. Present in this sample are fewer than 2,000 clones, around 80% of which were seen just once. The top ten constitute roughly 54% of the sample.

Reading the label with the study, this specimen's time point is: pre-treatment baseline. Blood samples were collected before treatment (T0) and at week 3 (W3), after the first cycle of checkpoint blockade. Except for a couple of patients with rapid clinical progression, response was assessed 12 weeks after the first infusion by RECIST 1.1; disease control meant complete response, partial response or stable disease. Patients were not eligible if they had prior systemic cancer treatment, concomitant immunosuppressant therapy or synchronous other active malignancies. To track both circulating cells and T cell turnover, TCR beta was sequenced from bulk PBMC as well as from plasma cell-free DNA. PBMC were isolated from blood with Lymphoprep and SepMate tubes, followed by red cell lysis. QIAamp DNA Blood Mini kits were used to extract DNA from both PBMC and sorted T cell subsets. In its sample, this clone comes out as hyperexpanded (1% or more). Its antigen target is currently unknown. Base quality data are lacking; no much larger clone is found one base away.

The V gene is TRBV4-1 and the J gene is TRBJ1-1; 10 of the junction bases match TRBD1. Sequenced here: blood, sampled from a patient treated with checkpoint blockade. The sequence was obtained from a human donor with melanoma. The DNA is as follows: TGCGCCAGCAGCCAAGATTGGGGACAGGGGACGGACACTGAAGCTTTCTTT. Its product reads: CASSQDWGQGTDTEAFF.